Sequencing of this TCR beta chain was carried out in a study of glioma-infiltrating T cells (dated by TCRdb to 2016 to 2017). At the level of the whole study: Sequencing of TCR alpha- and beta-chain repertoires was performed on glioma tissue, on non-neoplastic brain tissue, and on matched peripheral blood mononuclear cells. The paired cohort was made up of three low-grade glioma patients, eight primary glioblastoma patients and three non-glioma patients who contributed non-neoplastic brain tissue. To measure divergence between tissue and blood T-cell populations, each tissue-infiltrating repertoire was compared with the peripheral blood repertoire of the same patient.

TCR alpha and beta CDR3 regions were amplified with the iRepertoire nested amplicon-rescue multiplex PCR (arm-PCR) platform from RNA. The input for one-step reverse transcription and amplification was roughly 85-400 ng of tissue mRNA or PBMC total RNA. After bead purification, a secondary multiplex PCR added Illumina adapters, and libraries were gel-purified between 200 and 400 bp. Libraries carried internal 6-nucleotide barcodes used for demultiplexing. Sequencing of libraries was performed on an Illumina MiSeq with 2x220 or 2x250 nucleotide paired-end reads. As for the original processing: FLASH 1.2.11 was used to merge paired reads, and BWA-MEM then aligned the reads to the GRCh37 human genome before TRA and TRB reads were extracted. For V and J assignment, an IMGT-derived reference of cassette sequences and CDR3 motifs that included pseudogenes was used. Three-frame translation of reads was performed, and productive CDR3s were defined as those with a C...FGXG motif and no stop codons. Unique combinations of V-J cassette pair and CDR3 amino acid sequence were defined as clonotypes. Reads were filtered by Hamming distance, thresholded by each sample's sequence error rate in mapped regions. TCRdb reran the public reads through fastp at Q25 and MiXCR, keeping productive beta chains. Rows matching on CDR3 protein sequence are summarized as one entry with the most common DNA and genes. The V and J calls and clone size come from TCRdb's table, not from the authors' own analysis. The sample data list 95,000 to 110,000 distinct CDR3 sequences, and around 30% of these were observed just once. The top ten constitute 44% of the sample.

Many counts were recorded for this clonotype. This clone's antigen is unknown. Base quality data are lacking; no much larger clone is found one base away. What the study reported, not specific to this receptor: VJ-independent divergence between tissue and blood was lower than expected in non-neoplastic patients but higher than expected in all gliomas, particularly low-grade gliomas. The group comparisons were based on small numbers of patients: three non-neoplastic, three low-grade glioma and several glioblastoma patients. Very few CDR3 sequences were shared between tissue and blood, attributed to high CDR3 diversity and limited sampling.

The CDR3 holds 17 amino acids from the cysteine to the phenylalanine. The CDR3 DNA has 51 bases and is translated from base 1. V sheds 6 bases and J sheds 1 base, leaving 21 bases between their ends. The V and J genes are TRBV12-3 or TRBV12-4 and TRBJ1-1; the D gene is perhaps TRBD1, on 6 matching bases. The clonotype was recovered from a human donor with low-grade glioma or glioblastoma, undergoing nonglioma brain surgery, or in good health (not recorded which). The sample taken for sequencing was glioma tissue, nonneoplastic brain tissue, or PBMCs (not recorded which). The CDR3 sequence is CASSPYGTGRENTEAFF. In nucleotide form, the sequence is TGTGCCAGCAGCCCCTATGGCACAGGGCGAGAGAACACTGAAGCTTTCTTT.